A single sample gave rise to the 30 T cell receptor beta chains below, sequenced in a study of cytomegalovirus exposure and HLA in healthy donors. With 60 Vbeta and 13 Jbeta primers, the PCR was carried out. Clones were sequenced by immunoSEQ multiplex PCR, and TCRdb holds only the in-frame ones, with some missing. Among roughly 130,000 clones listed, about 76% were seen once. The source material was PBMCs. The origin of the receptors is a man aged 40-50 years in good health and CMV-seropositive.

In its sample, this clone was seen a few times. The CDR3 is CASSEGLSPTSQYF. CDR3 DNA: TGTGCCAGCAGCGAAGGACTGTCCCCCACTTCTCAGTACTTC. The rearrangement joins TRBV9 to TRBJ2-7; weak D call: TRBD2 (5 bases). V dropped 3 bases and J dropped 10 bases, with 20 bases sitting between them. CDR1 SGDLS and CDR2 YYNGEE come from the germline V gene. The CDR3 has 14 amino acids.

This chain connects TRBV30 to TRBJ1-2; 7 bases match TRBD1. The CDR3 runs 13 residues. CDR1 is GTSNPN, CDR2 SVGIG, per germline (reference sequence). J gave up 6 bases and V 1 base, and 5 bases lay outside the gene matches. CDR3 nucleotides: TGTGCCTGGAGTGCAGGGGGTAAAAATGGCTACACCTTC. This encodes CAWSAGGKNGYTF.

The table lists this clone with a few counts. V is TRBV7-9 and J is TRBJ1-4; D not certain. In germline, CDR1 is SEHNR, CDR2 FQNEAQ (reference sequence). This CDR3 has 14 amino acids. V was pared by 4 bases and J by 6 bases, with 12 bases between. CDR3 DNA sequence: TGTGCCAGCAGCTCCCTTTCGTTCGATGAAAAACTGTTTTTT. Protein: CASSSLSFDEKLFF.

V and J are TRBV18 and TRBJ2-3, with TRBD2 as a possible D gene (6 bases). The V gene lost 3 bases and the J gene lost 8 bases, with 18 bases spanning the gap. The CDR3 has 15 amino acids. Looked up from germline, CDR1 is KGHSH and CDR2 is LQKENI. CDR3 sequence reads: CASSPGSTYGGTQYF. DNA for the CDR3: TGTGCCAGCTCACCCGGGTCGACCTACGGGGGTACGCAGTATTTT.

The chain links TRBV5-1 to TRBJ2-7; the D gene is possibly TRBD2 (7 bases). V was pared by 2 bases and J by 6 bases, with 15 bases between. The CDR3 spans 14 residues. Germline V lookup: CDR1 SGHRS, CDR2 YFSETQ. Here the CDR3 reads CASSFGGAGPEQYF. The CDR3 DNA reads as TGCGCCAGCAGCTTTGGGGGGGCAGGCCCCGAGCAGTACTTC.

The V call is TRBV28, the J call TRBJ1-2, with D perhaps matching TRBD1 (6 bases). Germline V CDR1 and CDR2: MDHEN, SYDVKM. CDR3 length: 14 amino acids. V lost 2 bases and J 8 bases, leaving 15 bases between the germline ends. CDR3 coding DNA: TGTGCCAGCAGTTTAGGGCAGGGGATGAGGGGCTACACCTTC. Translating it yields CASSLGQGMRGYTF.

In this sample, this clone turned up once. The chain employs TRBV18 and TRBJ1-6; weak D call: TRBD1 (5 bases). The germline gives CDR1 KGHSH, CDR2 LQKENI. Trimming took 6 bases from V and 7 from J, leaving 16 bases between them. The CDR3 length is 15 residues. The CDR3 region has the DNA TGTGCCAGCTCGCCCCTCGGGGGGATGAATTCACCCCTCCACTTT. It encodes CASSPLGGMNSPLHF.

The genes are TRBV30 and TRBJ2-4; a possible D gene is TRBD2 (5 bases). This CDR3 has 15 amino acids. Trimming took off 0 bases at V and 6 bases at J, with 15 bases between the two ends. CDR1 GTSNPN and CDR2 SVGIG come from the germline V gene (reference sequence). The DNA of the CDR3 is TGTGCCTGGAGTGTTGGAGGTTCGGGGATAAACATTCAGTACTTC. Its translation: CAWSVGGSGINIQYF.

The rearrangement links TRBV7-8 to TRBJ1-2; a possible D gene is TRBD1 (6 bases). CDR3 length: 14 residues. V dropped 5 bases and J dropped 1 base, with 11 bases sitting between them. Looked up from germline, CDR1 is SGHVS and CDR2 is FQNEAQ. The CDR3 DNA is TGTGCCAGCAGCCCCGACAGGAATAACTATGGCTACACCTTC. This encodes CASSPDRNNYGYTF.

The rearrangement links TRBV15 to TRBJ1-5; D is unresolved. Germline V lookup: CDR1 LNHNV, CDR2 YYDKDF (reference sequence). The CDR3 contains 15 residues. V lost 0 bases, J lost 0 bases, and 6 bases lay in between. The CDR3 DNA reads TGTGCCACCAGCAGAGATCTAGGTAGCAATCAGCCCCAGCATTTT. Protein sequence: CATSRDLGSNQPQHF.

The chain is built from TRBV5-1 and TRBJ1-3; D not certain. The V end lost 2 bases, the J end lost 0 bases, and 6 bases lay between the germline ends. CDR1 SGHRS and CDR2 YFSETQ come from the germline V gene. This CDR3 region has 14 residues. CDR3 DNA: TGCGCCAGCAGCTTTTCGGGCTCTGGAAACACCATATATTTT. It encodes CASSFSGSGNTIYF. The entire variable domain, with the rest obtained from reference TRBV5-1 and TRBJ1-3, is as follows: KAGVTQTPRYLIKTRGQQVTLSCSPISGHRSVSWYQQTPGQGLQFLFEYFSETQRNKGNFPGRFSGRQFSNSRSEMNVSTLELGDSALYLCASSFSGSGNTIYFGEGSWLTVV.

The chain carries TRBV18 and TRBJ1-4, with 8 positions matching TRBD1. Germline V lookup: CDR1 KGHSH, CDR2 LQKENI. The CDR3 covers 14 residues. Trimming took 4 bases from V and 7 from J; bases not matched to a gene: 5. In DNA form, the CDR3 reads TGTGCCAGCTCACTTCGGACAGGGTCTGAAAAACTGTTTTTT. Translation: CASSLRTGSEKLFF.

The rearrangement uses TRBV9 and TRBJ1-4; D gene uncertain. Germline V gene lookup returns CDR1 SGDLS and CDR2 YYNGEE. V lost 5 bases and J lost 8, with 19 bases in between. The CDR3 is 15 amino acids. CDR3 amino acids: CASRRSQDFSEKLFF. The CDR3 DNA sequence: TGTGCCAGCAGGCGAAGCCAGGACTTTTCGGAAAAACTGTTTTTT.

This chain links TRBV6-6 with TRBJ2-5; 10 bases align to TRBD1. The J call may be wrong; the DNA end is better matched by TRBJ2-7. The germline V gene encodes CDR1 MNHNY and CDR2 SVGAGI (reference sequence). CDR3 length: 14 amino acids. CDR3 nucleotide sequence: TGTGCCAGCAGTAGGGACAGGGGCTCCTACGAGCAGTACTTC. Translated, it gives CASSRDRGSYEQYF.

This clone has just a few counts. The chain couples TRBV9 to TRBJ2-1; possible D gene TRBD2, 5 bases. The CDR3 loop spans 15 amino acids. CDR1 and CDR2 from the germline V gene are SGDLS and YYNGEE. Trimming pared 3 bases from V and 0 bases from J, leaving 10 bases between. CDR3 bases: TGTGCCAGCAGCGGCGGGCCCCGCTCCTACAATGAGCAGTTCTTC. Its translation is CASSGGPRSYNEQFF.

The V call is TRBV23-1, the J call TRBJ2-1; 11 bases line up with TRBD1. TRBV23-1 is given ORF status, its function remaining uncertain. V trimming: 3 bases; J trimming: 5 bases; junction bases outside the gene matches: 12. CDR3 length equals 18 residues. CDR3 sequence (DNA): TGCGCCAGCAGTCATCCCCCTGGAGGGACAGGGGGAAACAATGAGCAGTTCTTC. It yields the protein CASSHPPGGTGGNNEQFF.

V usage is TRBV5-1 and J usage is TRBJ2-5, with 8 bases that match TRBD2. The CDR3 runs 15 residues. Losses at the gene ends were 1 base for V and 5 bases for J; bases not matched to a gene: 7. Germline CDR1 reads SGHRS; CDR2 reads YFSETQ. CDR3 nucleotides: TGCGCCAGCAGCTTGTTAGCGGGGCTCGGGGAGACCCAGTACTTC. Encoded protein: CASSLLAGLGETQYF.

The V gene is TRBV29-1, the J gene TRBJ1-2, with a tentative D call TRBD1 (5 bases). V lost 0 bases, J lost 6 bases, and 11 bases lay in between. CDR3 size: 13 residues. Germline V gene sequence: CDR1 SQVTM, CDR2 ANQGSEA. The CDR3 loop reads CSVEDSGVHGYTF. CDR3 coding DNA: TGCAGCGTTGAAGATTCGGGGGTGCATGGCTACACCTTC.

The genes are TRBV25-1 and TRBJ1-1; unclear D gene. The germline CDR1 and CDR2 sequences are MGHDK and SYGVNS. The V and J ends lost 6 bases and 4 bases respectively, with 9 bases between them. The CDR3 runs to 12 residues. CDR3 amino acids: CASRGVTTEAFF. In nucleotides, the CDR3 is TGTGCCAGCAGGGGAGTGACCACTGAAGCTTTCTTT.

This clone occurred a few times. The chain recombines TRBV19 with TRBJ2-7; TRBD1 aligns across 8 bases. The length of the CDR3 is 15 residues. V lost 5 bases, J lost 2 bases, and 8 bases stayed unmatched. The germline V gene has CDR1 LNHDA and CDR2 SQIVND (reference sequence). DNA for the CDR3: TGTGCCAGTAGTGCCCCAGGACAGGGTACCTACGAGCAGTACTTC. Amino acid sequence: CASSAPGQGTYEQYF.

The genes are TRBV10-2 and TRBJ1-6; 7 nucleotides agree with TRBD1. Per the germline V gene, CDR1 is WSHSY and CDR2 is SAAADI. The trim removed 6 bases at V and 7 bases at J, leaving 6 bases unmatched. This CDR3 comprises 14 residues. This CDR3 reads CASRYRDRNSPLHF. In DNA form, the CDR3 reads TGCGCCAGCAGATACCGGGACAGAAATTCACCCCTCCACTTT.

The chain is built from TRBV5-5 and TRBJ1-1; D not certain. Trimming shortened V by 1 base and J by 5 bases, and 9 bases separated the two germline ends. This CDR3 has 13 amino acids. Germline V gene sequence: CDR1 SGHKS, CDR2 YYEKEE (reference sequence). The CDR3 protein is CASSLYYYTEAFF. CDR3 coding DNA: TGTGCCAGCAGCTTGTACTATTATACTGAAGCTTTCTTT.

The chain recombines TRBV27 with TRBJ1-1; 7 positions agree with TRBD1. CDR3 length: 17 residues. V lost 4 bases and J lost 0; bases outside the gene matches: 11. The germline V gene has CDR1 MNHEY and CDR2 SMNVEV (reference sequence). The CDR3 region has the DNA TGTGCCAGCAGTTGGAAAAAGGGGGCGTCGGTGAACACTGAAGCTTTCTTT. As protein: CASSWKKGASVNTEAFF.

The V and J genes are TRBV9 and TRBJ2-5; TRBD2 matches 16 bases. Per germline, CDR1 SGDLS and CDR2 YYNGEE. The CDR3 sequence is 18 residues long. With V trimmed by 4 bases and J by 3 bases, 9 bases remained unmatched. This CDR3 reads CASSLGTSGRAIKETQYF. CDR3 DNA: TGTGCCAGCAGCCTGGGGACTAGCGGGAGGGCCATTAAAGAGACCCAGTACTTC.

This sequence joins TRBV28 and TRBJ1-1; 7 nucleotides match TRBD1. The CDR3 is 12 residues long. Germline CDR1 reads MDHEN; CDR2 reads SYDVKM. V shed 5 bases, J shed 10 bases, and the junction held 7 bases outside the gene matches. CDR3 loop: CASSPTGLSAFF. DNA for the CDR3: TGTGCCAGCAGTCCGACAGGGCTATCAGCTTTCTTT. Drawing the rest from reference TRBV28 and TRBJ1-1, the complete variable domain is DVKVTQSSRYLVKRTGEKVFLECVQDMDHENMFWYRQDPGLGLRLIYFSYDVKMKEKGDIPEGYSVSREKKERFSLILESASTNQTSMYLCASSPTGLSAFFGQGTRLTVV.

The chain couples TRBV7-9 to TRBJ2-5; TRBD2 agrees at 7 bases. With 2 bases clipped from V and 2 bases from J, the junction kept 14 bases outside the gene matches. Germline V gives CDR1 SEHNR, CDR2 FQNEAQ (reference sequence). The CDR3 spans 18 residues. CDR3 bases: TGTGCCAGCAGCTTAAATCACGGAGCTAGCGGAGTACAAGAGACCCAGTACTTC. Protein: CASSLNHGASGVQETQYF.

V gene TRBV28 combines with J gene TRBJ2-7; 9 bases are a match to TRBD1. V gave up 5 bases and J gave up 9 bases; unmatched junction bases: 17. This CDR3 contains 16 residues. CDR1 is MDHEN and CDR2 is SYDVKM in the germline V gene. The CDR3 is CASSTPRDRVLRGQYF. CDR3 DNA: TGTGCCAGCAGTACGCCCAGGGACAGGGTGCTCAGAGGGCAGTACTTC.

The chain employs TRBV6-5 and TRBJ2-5, with D possibly matching TRBD1 (5 bases). Per the germline V gene, CDR1 is MNHEY and CDR2 is SVGAGI. The CDR3 totals 15 residues. The V and J ends lost 4 bases and 5 bases respectively, with 17 bases between them. The CDR3 loop reads CASSSPSWGAETQYF. The DNA for the CDR3 is TGTGCCAGCAGTTCGCCCTCTTGGGGCGCCGAGACCCAGTACTTC.

The rearrangement links TRBV7-9 to TRBJ2-2, with unresolved D. Per germline, CDR1 SEHNR and CDR2 FQNEAQ (reference sequence). The CDR3 sequence is 16 residues long. Trimming removed 0 bases from V and 5 bases from J, with 13 bases in between. The CDR3: CASSLALAGITGELFF. CDR3 bases: TGTGCCAGCAGCTTAGCGCTGGCAGGCATAACCGGGGAGCTGTTTTTT.

The rearrangement links TRBV19 to TRBJ2-1, with D possibly being TRBD2 (6 bases). V was clipped by 7 bases and J by 0 bases, with 13 bases between them. This CDR3 is built from 15 residues. Germline lookup yields CDR1 LNHDA and CDR2 SQIVND (reference sequence). CDR3 coding DNA: TGTGCCAGTATCAGGAGGGCCGGCTCCTACAATGAGCAGTTCTTC. It codes for CASIRRAGSYNEQFF.